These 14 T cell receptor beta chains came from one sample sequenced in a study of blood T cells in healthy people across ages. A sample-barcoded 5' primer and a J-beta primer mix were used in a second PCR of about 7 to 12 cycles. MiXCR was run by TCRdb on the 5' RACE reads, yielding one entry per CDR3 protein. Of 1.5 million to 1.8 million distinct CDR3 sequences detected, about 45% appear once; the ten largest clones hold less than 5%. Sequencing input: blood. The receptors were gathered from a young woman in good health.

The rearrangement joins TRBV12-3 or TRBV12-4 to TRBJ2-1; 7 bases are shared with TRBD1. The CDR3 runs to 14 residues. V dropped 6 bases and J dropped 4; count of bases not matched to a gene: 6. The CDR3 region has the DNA TGTGCCAGCAGCGCTGGGGACAGATACAATGAGCAGTTCTTC. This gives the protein CASSAGDRYNEQFF.

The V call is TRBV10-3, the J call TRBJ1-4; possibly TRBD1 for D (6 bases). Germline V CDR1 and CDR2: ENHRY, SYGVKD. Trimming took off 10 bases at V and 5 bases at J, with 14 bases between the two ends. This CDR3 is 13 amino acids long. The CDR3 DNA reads TGTGCCACCAAGACAGGCGTAAATGAAAAACTGTTTTTT. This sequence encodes CATKTGVNEKLFF.

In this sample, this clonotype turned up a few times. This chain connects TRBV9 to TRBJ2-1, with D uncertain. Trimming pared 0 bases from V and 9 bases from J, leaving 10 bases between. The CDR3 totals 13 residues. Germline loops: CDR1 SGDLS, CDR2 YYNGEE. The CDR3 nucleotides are TGTGCCAGCAGCGTAGAGGCTAGTGGTGAGCAGTTCTTC. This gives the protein CASSVEASGEQFF.

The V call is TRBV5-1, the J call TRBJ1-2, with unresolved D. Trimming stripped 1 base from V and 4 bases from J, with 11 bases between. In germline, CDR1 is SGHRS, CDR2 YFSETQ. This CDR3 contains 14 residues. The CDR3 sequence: CASSLNPQTYGYTF. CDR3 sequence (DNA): TGCGCCAGCAGCTTGAACCCCCAAACCTATGGCTACACCTTC.

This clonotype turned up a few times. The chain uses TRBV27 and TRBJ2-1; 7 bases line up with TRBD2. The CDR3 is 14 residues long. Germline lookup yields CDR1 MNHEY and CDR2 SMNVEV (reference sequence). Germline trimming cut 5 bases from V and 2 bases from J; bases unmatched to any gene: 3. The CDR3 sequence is CASSLAEAYNEQFF. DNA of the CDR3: TGTGCCAGCAGTCTAGCGGAGGCCTACAATGAGCAGTTCTTC.

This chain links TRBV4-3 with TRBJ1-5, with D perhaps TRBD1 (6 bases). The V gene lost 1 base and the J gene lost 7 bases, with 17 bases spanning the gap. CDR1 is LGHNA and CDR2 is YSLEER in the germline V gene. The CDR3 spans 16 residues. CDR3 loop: CASSQGVSGGEQPQHF. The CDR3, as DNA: TGCGCCAGCAGCCAAGGGGTTTCGGGGGGCGAGCAGCCCCAGCATTTT.

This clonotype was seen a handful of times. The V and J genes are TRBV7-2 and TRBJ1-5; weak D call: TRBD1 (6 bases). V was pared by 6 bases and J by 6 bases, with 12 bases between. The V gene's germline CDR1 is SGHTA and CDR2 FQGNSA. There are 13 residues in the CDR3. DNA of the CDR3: TGTGCCAGCAGTACAGGGTCGGGTCAGCCCCAGCATTTT. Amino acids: CASSTGSGQPQHF.

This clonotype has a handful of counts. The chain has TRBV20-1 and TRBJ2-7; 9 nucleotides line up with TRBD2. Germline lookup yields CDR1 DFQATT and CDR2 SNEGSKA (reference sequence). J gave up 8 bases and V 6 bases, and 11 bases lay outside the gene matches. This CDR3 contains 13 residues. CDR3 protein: CSANDAGGPKQYF. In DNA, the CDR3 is TGCAGTGCCAATGATGCGGGGGGGCCCAAGCAGTACTTC.

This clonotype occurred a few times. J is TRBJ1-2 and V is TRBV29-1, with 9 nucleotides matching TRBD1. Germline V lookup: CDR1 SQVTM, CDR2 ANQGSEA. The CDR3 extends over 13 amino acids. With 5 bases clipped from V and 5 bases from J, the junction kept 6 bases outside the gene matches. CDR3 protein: CSVRQGEGYGYTF. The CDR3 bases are TGCAGCGTTCGACAGGGGGAAGGGTATGGCTACACCTTC.

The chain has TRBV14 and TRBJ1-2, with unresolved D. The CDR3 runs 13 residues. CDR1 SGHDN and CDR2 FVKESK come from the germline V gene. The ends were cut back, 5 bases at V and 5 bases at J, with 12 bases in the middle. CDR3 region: CASSGPEGYGYTF. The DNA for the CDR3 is TGTGCCAGCAGCGGGCCGGAGGGTTATGGCTACACCTTC.

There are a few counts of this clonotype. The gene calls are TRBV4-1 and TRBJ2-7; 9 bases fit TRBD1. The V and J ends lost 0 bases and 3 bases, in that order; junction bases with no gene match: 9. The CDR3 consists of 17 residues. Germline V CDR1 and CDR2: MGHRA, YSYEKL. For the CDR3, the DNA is TGCGCCAGCAGCCAAGAGGCGGGACAGGGCACTTTCTACGAGCAGTACTTC. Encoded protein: CASSQEAGQGTFYEQYF.

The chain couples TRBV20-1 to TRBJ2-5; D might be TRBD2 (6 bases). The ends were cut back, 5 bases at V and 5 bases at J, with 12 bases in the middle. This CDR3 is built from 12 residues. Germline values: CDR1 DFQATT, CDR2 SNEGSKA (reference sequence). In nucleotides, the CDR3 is TGCAGTGCTCGGAGGGTCCGGGAGACCCAGTACTTC. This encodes CSARRVRETQYF.

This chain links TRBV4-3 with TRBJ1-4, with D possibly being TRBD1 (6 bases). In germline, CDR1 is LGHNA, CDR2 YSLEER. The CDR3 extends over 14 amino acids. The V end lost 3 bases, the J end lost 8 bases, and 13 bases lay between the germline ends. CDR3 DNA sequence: TGCGCCAGCAGCCAGGGGAACAGGGTAGAAAAACTGTTTTTT. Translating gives CASSQGNRVEKLFF.

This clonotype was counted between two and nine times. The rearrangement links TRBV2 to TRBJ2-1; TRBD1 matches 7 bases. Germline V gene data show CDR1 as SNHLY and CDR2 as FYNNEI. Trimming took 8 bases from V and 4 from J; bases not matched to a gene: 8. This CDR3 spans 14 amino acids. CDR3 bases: TGTGCCAGCTGGGACAGTGCTTTATACAATGAGCAGTTCTTC. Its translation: CASWDSALYNEQFF.